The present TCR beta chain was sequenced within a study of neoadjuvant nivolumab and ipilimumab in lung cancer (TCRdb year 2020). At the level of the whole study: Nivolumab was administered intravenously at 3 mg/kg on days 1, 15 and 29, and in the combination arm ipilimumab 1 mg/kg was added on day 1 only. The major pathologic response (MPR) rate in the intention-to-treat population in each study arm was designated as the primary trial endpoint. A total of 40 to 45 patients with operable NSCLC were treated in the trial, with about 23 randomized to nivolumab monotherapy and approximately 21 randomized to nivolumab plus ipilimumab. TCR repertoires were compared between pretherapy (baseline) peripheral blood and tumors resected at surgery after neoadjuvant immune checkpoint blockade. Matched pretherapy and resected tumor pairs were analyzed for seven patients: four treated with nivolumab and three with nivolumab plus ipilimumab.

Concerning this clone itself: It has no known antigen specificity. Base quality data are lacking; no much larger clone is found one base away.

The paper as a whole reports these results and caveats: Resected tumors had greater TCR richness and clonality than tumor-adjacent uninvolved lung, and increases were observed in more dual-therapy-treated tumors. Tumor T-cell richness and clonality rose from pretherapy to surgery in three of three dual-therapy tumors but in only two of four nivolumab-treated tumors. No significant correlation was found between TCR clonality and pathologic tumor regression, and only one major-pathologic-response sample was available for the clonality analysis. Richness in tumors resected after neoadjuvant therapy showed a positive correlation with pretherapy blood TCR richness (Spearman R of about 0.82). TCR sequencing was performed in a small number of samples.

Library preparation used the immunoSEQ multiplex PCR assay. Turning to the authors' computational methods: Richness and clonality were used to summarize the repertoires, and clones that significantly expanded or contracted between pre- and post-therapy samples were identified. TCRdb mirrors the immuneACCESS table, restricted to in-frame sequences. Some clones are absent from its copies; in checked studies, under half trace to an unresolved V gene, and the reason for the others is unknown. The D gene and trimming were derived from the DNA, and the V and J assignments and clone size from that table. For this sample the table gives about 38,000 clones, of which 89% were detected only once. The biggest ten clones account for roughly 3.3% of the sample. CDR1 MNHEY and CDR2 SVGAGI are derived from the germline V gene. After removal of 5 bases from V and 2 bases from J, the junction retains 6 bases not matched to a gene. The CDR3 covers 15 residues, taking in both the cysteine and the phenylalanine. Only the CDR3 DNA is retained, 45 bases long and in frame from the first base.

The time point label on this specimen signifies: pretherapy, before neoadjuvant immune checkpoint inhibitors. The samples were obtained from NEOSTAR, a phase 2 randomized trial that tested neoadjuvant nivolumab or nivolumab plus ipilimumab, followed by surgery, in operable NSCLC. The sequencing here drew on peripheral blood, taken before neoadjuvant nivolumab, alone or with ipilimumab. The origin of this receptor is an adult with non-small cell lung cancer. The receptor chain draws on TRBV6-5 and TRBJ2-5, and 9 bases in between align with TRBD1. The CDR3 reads CASSAGGTGQETQYF. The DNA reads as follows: TGTGCCAGCAGTGCCGGGGGGACAGGGCAAGAGACCCAGTACTTC.